The 11 T cell receptor beta chains listed next were all sequenced from one sample in a study of blood T cell repertoires in COVID-19. This table comes from immunoSEQ multiplex PCR, and its TCRdb copy is limited to in-frame clones, with some not included. The sample has 20,000 to 25,000 clones, roughly 80% seen once. The sequenced sample was peripheral blood. All receptors come from a woman older than 75 with acute or convalescent COVID-19.

V and J are TRBV11-3 and TRBJ1-1; D not resolved. The CDR3 contains 15 residues. Trimming cost V 2 bases and J 1 base, with 11 bases left between them. The germline CDR1 and CDR2 sequences are SGHNT and YENEEA. In DNA form, the CDR3 reads TGTGCCAGCAGCTTAAATTTCGGTGGGAACACTGAAGCTTTCTTT. Encoded protein: CASSLNFGGNTEAFF.

This clone appeared a few times. The chain couples TRBV18 to TRBJ1-1; 9 bases agree with TRBD1. Unmatched junction bases numbered 5, after V lost 2 bases and J lost 4 bases. The CDR3 totals 15 residues. Germline V gene sequence: CDR1 KGHSH, CDR2 LQKENI. The CDR3 DNA is TGTGCCAGCTCACCAACAGGGGGCTGGGGCACTGAAGCTTTCTTT. It yields the protein CASSPTGGWGTEAFF.

The J gene is TRBJ1-6, the V gene TRBV3-1 (or the pseudogene TRBV3-2); 7 bases map to TRBD1. The CDR3 has 16 amino acids. Germline V gene sequence: CDR1 LGHDT, CDR2 YNNKEL (reference sequence). V lost 0 bases to trimming and J lost 9 bases; unmatched junction nucleotides: 8. Here the CDR3 DNA reads TGTGCCAGCAGCCAAGATGCAGGGGGATTTGGTTCACCCCTCCACTTT. Translated, it gives CASSQDAGGFGSPLHF.

The chain is built from TRBV4-2 and TRBJ1-5; 10 bases are a match to TRBD1. The CDR3 runs to 16 residues. The germline V gene has CDR1 LGHNA and CDR2 YNFKEQ. Trimming cost V 3 bases and J 4 bases; bases outside gene matches: 6. The CDR3 here is CASSQVTGGENQPQHF. The DNA for the CDR3 is TGTGCCAGCAGCCAGGTGACAGGGGGCGAAAATCAGCCCCAGCATTTT.

This clone was recorded once. The chain joins TRBV10-3 to TRBJ1-4; tentatively, D is TRBD1 (5 bases). V lost 3 bases, J lost 6 bases, and 14 bases lay in between. Germline values: CDR1 ENHRY, CDR2 SYGVKD. This CDR3 spans 15 amino acids. This CDR3 is CAISDTAGIDEKLFF. The CDR3 nucleotides read TGTGCCATCAGTGACACGGCAGGGATAGATGAAAAACTGTTTTTT.

The chain employs TRBV3-1 (or the pseudogene TRBV3-2) and TRBJ1-2, with D possibly matching TRBD1 (6 bases). Germline V CDR1 and CDR2: LGHDT, YNNKEL (reference sequence). The length of the CDR3 is 12 residues. V lost 11 bases to trimming and J lost 3 bases, with 13 bases between them. This CDR3 is CAVQGLDYGYTF. For the CDR3, the DNA is TGTGCCGTACAGGGTTTGGACTATGGCTACACCTTC.

The chain uses TRBV27 and TRBJ2-7; TRBD2 aligns across 12 bases. The ends lost 6 bases at V and 2 bases at J; junction bases unmatched: 8. The CDR3 covers 16 residues. The V gene's germline CDR1 is MNHEY and CDR2 SMNVEV (reference sequence). The CDR3 DNA reads as TGTGCCAGCAGGGTTGGGACTAGCGGGTACACCTACGAGCAGTACTTC. This sequence encodes CASRVGTSGYTYEQYF.

The chain is built from TRBV21-1 and TRBJ2-1; the DNA was not compared with TRBD2, the D call given in the table. TRBV21-1 is labeled a pseudogene. The CDR3 length is 23 residues. CDR3 amino acids: CASSCPGTLGLAGVALPNNEQFF. CDR3 nucleotides: TGTGCCAGCAGCTGCCCCGGGACACTCGGACTAGCGGGAGTGGCCCTCCCAAACAATGAGCAGTTCTTC.

The rearrangement uses TRBV6-4 and TRBJ1-6; tentative D call: TRBD1 (5 bases). Looked up from germline, CDR1 is MRHNA and CDR2 is SNTAGT. V was cut by 2 bases and J by 6 bases, with 5 bases left in between. The CDR3 is 13 amino acids. The CDR3 sequence: CASSDRGNSPLHF. DNA of the CDR3: TGTGCCAGCAGTGACAGGGGTAATTCACCCCTCCACTTT.

The chain is built from TRBV4-1 and TRBJ1-2; maybe TRBD1 (5 bases). The CDR3 extends over 15 amino acids. CDR1 is MGHRA, CDR2 YSYEKL, per germline. V gave up 0 bases and J gave up 6 bases, with 14 bases separating them. In nucleotides, the CDR3 is TGCGCCAGCAGCCAAGAAAGTCAGGGCTGGAATGGCTACACCTTC. It codes for CASSQESQGWNGYTF.

This clone was picked up a small number of times. The DNA for the CDR3 is TGTGCCAGTAGTATACAGGAGGGGTGGGGTGAGCAGTTCTTC. It encodes CASSIQEGWGEQFF. The chain has TRBV19 and TRBJ2-1; maybe TRBD2 (6 bases). This CDR3 has 14 residues. Germline lookup yields CDR1 LNHDA and CDR2 SQIVND (reference sequence). Deletions cut 2 bases from V and 9 bases from J, with 14 bases between.